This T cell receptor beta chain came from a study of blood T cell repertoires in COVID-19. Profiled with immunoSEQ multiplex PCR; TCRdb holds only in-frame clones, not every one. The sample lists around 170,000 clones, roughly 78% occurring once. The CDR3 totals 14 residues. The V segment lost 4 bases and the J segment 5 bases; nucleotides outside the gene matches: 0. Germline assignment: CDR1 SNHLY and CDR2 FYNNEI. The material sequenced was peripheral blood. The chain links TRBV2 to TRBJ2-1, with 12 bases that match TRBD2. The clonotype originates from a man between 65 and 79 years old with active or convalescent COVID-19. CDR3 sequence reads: CASSGTSGNNEQFF. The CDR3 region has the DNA TGTGCCAGCAGTGGGACTAGCGGGAACAATGAGCAGTTCTTC.